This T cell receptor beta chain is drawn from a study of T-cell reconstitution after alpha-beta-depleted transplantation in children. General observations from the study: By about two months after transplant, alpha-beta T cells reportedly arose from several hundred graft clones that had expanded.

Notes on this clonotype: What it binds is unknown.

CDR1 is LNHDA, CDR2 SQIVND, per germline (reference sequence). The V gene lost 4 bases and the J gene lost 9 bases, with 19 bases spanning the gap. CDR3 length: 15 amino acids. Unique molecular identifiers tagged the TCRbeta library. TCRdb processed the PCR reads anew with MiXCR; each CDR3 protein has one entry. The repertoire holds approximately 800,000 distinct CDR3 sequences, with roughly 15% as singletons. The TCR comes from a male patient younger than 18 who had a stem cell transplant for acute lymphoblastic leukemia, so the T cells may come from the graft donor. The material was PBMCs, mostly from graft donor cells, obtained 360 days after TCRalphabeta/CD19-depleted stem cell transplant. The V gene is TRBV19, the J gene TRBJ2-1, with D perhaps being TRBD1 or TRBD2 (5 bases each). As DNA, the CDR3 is TGTGCCAGTAGTAATGTGGGGACCGCGTTCCGTGAGCAGTTCTTC. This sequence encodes CASSNVGTAFREQFF.